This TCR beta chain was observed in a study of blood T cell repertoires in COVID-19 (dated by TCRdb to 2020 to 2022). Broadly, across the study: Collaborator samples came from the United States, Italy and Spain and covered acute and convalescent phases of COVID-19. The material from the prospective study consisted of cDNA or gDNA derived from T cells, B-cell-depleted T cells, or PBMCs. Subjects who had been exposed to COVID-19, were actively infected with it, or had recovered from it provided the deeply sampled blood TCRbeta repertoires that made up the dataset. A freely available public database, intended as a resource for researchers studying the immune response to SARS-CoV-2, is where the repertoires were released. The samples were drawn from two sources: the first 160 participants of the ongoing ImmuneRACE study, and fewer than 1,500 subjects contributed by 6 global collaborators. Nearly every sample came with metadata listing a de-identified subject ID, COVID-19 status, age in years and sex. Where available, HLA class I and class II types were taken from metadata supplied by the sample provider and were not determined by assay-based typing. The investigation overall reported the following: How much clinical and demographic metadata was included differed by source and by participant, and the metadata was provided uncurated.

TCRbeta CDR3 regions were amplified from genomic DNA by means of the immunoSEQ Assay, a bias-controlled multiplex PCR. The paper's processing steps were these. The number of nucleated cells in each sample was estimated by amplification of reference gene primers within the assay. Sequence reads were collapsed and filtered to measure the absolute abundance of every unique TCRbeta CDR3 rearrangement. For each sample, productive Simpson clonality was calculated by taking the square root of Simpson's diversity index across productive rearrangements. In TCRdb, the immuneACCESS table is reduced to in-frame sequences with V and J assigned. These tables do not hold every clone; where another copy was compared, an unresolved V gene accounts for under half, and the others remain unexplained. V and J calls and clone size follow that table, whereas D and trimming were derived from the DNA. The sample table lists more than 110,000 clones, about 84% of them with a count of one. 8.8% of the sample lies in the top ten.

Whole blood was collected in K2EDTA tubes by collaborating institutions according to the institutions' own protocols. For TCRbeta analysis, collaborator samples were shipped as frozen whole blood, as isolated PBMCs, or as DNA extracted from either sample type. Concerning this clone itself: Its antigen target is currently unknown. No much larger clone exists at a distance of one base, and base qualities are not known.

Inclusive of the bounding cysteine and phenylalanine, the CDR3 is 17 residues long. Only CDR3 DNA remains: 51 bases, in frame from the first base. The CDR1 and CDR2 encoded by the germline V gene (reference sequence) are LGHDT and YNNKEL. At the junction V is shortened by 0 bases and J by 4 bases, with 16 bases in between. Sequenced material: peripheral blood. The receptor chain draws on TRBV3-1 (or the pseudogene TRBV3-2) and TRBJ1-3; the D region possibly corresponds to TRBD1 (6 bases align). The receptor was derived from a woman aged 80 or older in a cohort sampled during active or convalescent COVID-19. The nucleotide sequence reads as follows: TGTGCCAGCAGCCAAGACCACCCTTGGGACACCGGAAACACCATATATTTT. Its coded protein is CASSQDHPWDTGNTIYF.